The TCR beta chain under discussion was sequenced for a study of post-analysis software for immune sequencing data (dated by TCRdb to the mid-2010s). Some background on the complete study: The recorded disease courses included relapsing-remitting, secondary progressive and progressive-relapsing multiple sclerosis, and some patients had no subtype annotation. The multiple sclerosis patient repertoires were compared with 10 or so previously published healthy control repertoires from donors aged roughly 6 to 27 years. A subset of samples was prepared in parallel using single-end sample barcoding, then pooled and co-amplified after Illumina adapter ligation.

Receptor amplification or capture employed PCR. Instrument on record: Illumina HiSeq 2500. To reduce PCR and sequencing biases, unique molecular identifiers were built into the TCR beta cDNA libraries. Every 1 to 10 million input T cells yielded some 500,000 cDNA molecules, meaning each molecule approximated one T cell. Patient libraries were prepared and sequenced with the same protocol used for the earlier healthy control dataset. Within a given batch, samples were prepared together, multiplexed and sequenced on the same HiSeq lane. The published analysis was carried out like this. Raw barcoded reads were processed with MIGEC, and single-read molecular identifier groups were discarded before consensus assembly and CDR3 extraction. VDJtools was used for post-analysis of the clonotype tables, with diversity normalized by down-sampling every dataset to the smallest sample size. To correct batch-related cross-sample contamination, repertoire overlap clustering matched CDR3 amino acid sequences but not nucleotide sequences. The public reads were reanalyzed by TCRdb: fastp trimming at Q25, MiXCR alignment, in-frame beta chains only. Entries that share a CDR3 protein sequence are merged under the most common genes and DNA. Here the V and J calls rest on TCRdb's processing, not on the authors' analysis. This sample has 150,000 to 200,000 distinct CDR3 sequences in its table, and about 30% of those were observed once. The ten largest clones capture 1.5% of the sample.

To demonstrate the VDJtools post-analysis software, TCR beta repertoires were profiled from the peripheral blood of about 13 young patients with multiple sclerosis. The multiple sclerosis patients were children and adolescents ranging in age from 6 to 15 years. As encoded in the germline V gene, CDR1 is MNHEY while CDR2 is SVGEGT. The CDR3 covers 17 residues, taking in both the cysteine and the phenylalanine. CDR3 DNA only is kept here, 51 bases in frame from base 1. V is cut back by 2 bases and J by 5 bases, with 15 bases in the junction unmatched. This clonotype has ten or more counts. Its recognized antigen is unknown. Nothing much larger sits one base from this clone, and base qualities are not available. Broader findings and caveats from the paper: Direct clustering with F measure revealed strong co-clustering of samples prepared in the same batch, which led to a batch-effect correction. Compared with controls, multiple sclerosis patients had significantly lower normalized Chao1 diversity, a finding suggesting substantial peripheral T-cell clonal expansion. Significantly higher frequencies in patients than in controls were found for a handful of TRBV segments, including TRBV5-6, TRBV5-1 and TRBV20-1. The multiple sclerosis patient group was slightly younger than the control group.

This receptor was identified in a girl between 10 and 17 years old with multiple sclerosis. The receptor chain draws on TRBV6-2 or TRBV6-3 and TRBJ2-7, with TRBD1 identical over 7 junction bases. Sequencing was performed on blood. The nucleotide sequence reads as follows: TGTGCCAGCAGTTACAGCCCCCCAGGGGGAATTTACCACGAGCAGTACTTC. It codes for CASSYSPPGGIYHEQYF.